This T cell receptor (beta chain) was identified in a study of technical replicates of blood from a few donors. This clone appeared a single time. Trimming shortened V by 1 base and J by 4 bases, and 4 bases separated the two germline ends. Per germline, CDR1 SGHVS and CDR2 FNYEAQ. The CDR3 loop spans 13 amino acids. Sequencing was performed with immunoSEQ multiplex PCR; in TCRdb, only in-frame clones are kept and a portion is missing. The sample includes approximately 75,000 clones, approximately 96% seen only once; the top ten take around 0.18%. Sequences were obtained from T cells isolated from PBMCs. The chain uses TRBV7-6 and TRBJ2-2; D not resolved. This receptor was obtained from a human donor in good health. The CDR3: CASSLESTGELFF. The DNA of the CDR3 is TGTGCCAGCAGCTTAGAGAGCACCGGGGAGCTGTTTTTT. Based on the CDR3 plus reference TRBV7-6 and TRBJ2-2, the full variable domain is GAGVSQSPRYKVTKRGQDVALRCDPISGHVSLYWYRQALGQGPEFLTYFNYEAQQDKSGLPNDRFSAERPEGSISTLTIQRTEQRDSAMYRCASSLESTGELFFGEGSRLTVL.